This T cell receptor beta chain was recovered during a study of T-cell reconstitution after alpha-beta-depleted transplantation in children (dated by TCRdb to between 2015 and 2016). At the level of the whole study: T-cell immune reconstitution after TCRalphabeta/CD19-depleted allogeneic hematopoietic cell transplantation in children was quantitatively tracked in the study by means of TCR repertoire profiling.

This clonotype was seen repeatedly, ten times or more. The antigen this receptor binds is unknown. No per-base quality is available; no much larger clone lies one base away. The protocol used for the library was PCR. The sequencer was an Illumina HiSeq 2500. Molecular barcoding was employed in the preparation of TCR libraries, with unique molecular identifiers being used to normalize TCRbeta repertoire quantification. Starting from the raw public reads, TCRdb applied fastp trimming at Q25, assembled clones with MiXCR and retained in-frame beta chains. Rows are combined by CDR3 protein, so each entry shows the most common genes and DNA. This sample is represented by hundreds of thousands of distinct CDR3 sequences; 10% to 15% of them were singletons. The biggest ten clones account for 0.79% of the sample. Beyond this particular receptor, the publication reports: Over the following months the frequencies of hyperexpanded clones went down, and after one year T-cell counts and TCRbeta diversity were mostly credited to newly produced T cells. In some patients, the high TCRbeta diversity seen at day 60 was put down to recipient T cells and intrathymic progenitors that had survived conditioning. The apparently early recovery of alphabetaT-cell counts about two months after transplant reportedly depended on only several hundred rapidly expanded clones that came from non-depleted graft cells.

The sample's treatment or condition label, in plain terms: allogeneic hematopoietic cell transplantation with graft depleted of TCRalphabeta T cells and CD19 B cells. The children who served as transplant recipients had been given grafts of TCRalphabeta/CD19-depleted allogeneic hematopoietic cells. This specimen was PBMCs, taken before TCRalphabeta/CD19-depleted stem cell transplant. The TCR sequence derives from a girl aged 2-9 years with congenital amegakaryocytic thrombocytopenia, due to receive a stem cell transplant.

The DNA reads as follows: TGTGCCAGCAGTTTACGGGCCGGAGGAGATACGCAGTATTTT. Its coded protein is CASSLRAGGDTQYF. The rearranged chain carries TRBV12-3 or TRBV12-4 and TRBJ2-3, with TRBD2 tentatively as D gene (5 bases match). The trim is 2 bases for V and 5 bases for J, with a gap of 11 bases between the germline ends. The CDR3, cysteine through phenylalanine, is 14 amino acids long. The DNA shown is the 42-base CDR3, in frame from base 1.